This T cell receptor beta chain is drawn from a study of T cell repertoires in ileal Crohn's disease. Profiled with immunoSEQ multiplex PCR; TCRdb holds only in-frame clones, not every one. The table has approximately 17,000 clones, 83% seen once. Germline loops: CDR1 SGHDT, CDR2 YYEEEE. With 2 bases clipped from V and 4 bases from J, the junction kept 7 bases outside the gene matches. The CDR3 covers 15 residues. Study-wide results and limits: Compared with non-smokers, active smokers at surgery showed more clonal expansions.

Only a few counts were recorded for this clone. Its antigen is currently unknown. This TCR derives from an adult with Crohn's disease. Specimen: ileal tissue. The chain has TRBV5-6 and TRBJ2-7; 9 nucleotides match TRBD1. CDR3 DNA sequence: TGTGCCAGCAGCTTAGAAGGGACAGGGAATTACGAGCAGTACTTC. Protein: CASSLEGTGNYEQYF.